The count of the clone carrying this T cell receptor (beta chain) is one. Repertoires were generated with immunoSEQ multiplex PCR, while TCRdb's copy carries only in-frame clones and drops some. The sample contains roughly 150,000 clones, more than 70% of which appear only once. The CDR3 has 13 residues. Trimming left V 7 bases short and J 1 base short, with 10 bases between. Per germline, CDR1 SNHLY and CDR2 FYNNEI. This sample is part of a study of T cell responses to AZD1222 COVID-19 vaccine. The TCR originated in an adult in good health. The source material was peripheral blood, sampled on day 0 of AZD1222 vaccination. The V and J genes are TRBV2 and TRBJ1-1; D is uncertain. For the CDR3, the DNA is TGTGCCAGCACCGAACCAGGGAACACTGAAGCTTTCTTT. It is translated as CASTEPGNTEAFF.